A selection of T cell receptor beta chains follows, all from one sample in a study of T cells in Graves' hyperthyroidism and ophthalmopathy. TCRdb independently ran MiXCR on the multiplex PCR reads; one entry per CDR3 protein. The sample lists about 640,000 distinct CDR3 sequences, around 20% occurring once. Sequenced material: blood. The receptors here all came from a man aged 30 to 45 with Graves' ophthalmopathy. Each CDR3 is given without its conserved first and last residue.

V	CDR3
TRBV12-3/TRBV12-4	ASTPTLGGDSQPQH
TRBV7-3	ASSPTSGSTDTQY
TRBV30	AWSIVPRRGYT
TRBV14	ASSQPRRGHEQY
TRBV7-9	ASSLQGGRGETQY
TRBV6-2/TRBV6-3	ASSYPEFGSGSYGDTQY
TRBV6-2/TRBV6-3	ATLADRLAAEQY
TRBV4-1	ASSRLLSSYNSPLH
TRBV10-3	AISDNRATDTQY
TRBV13	ASSPTGQGKKNTEAF
TRBV12-3/TRBV12-4	ASSLESNYGYT
TRBV28	ASSLGGARATYERY
TRBV7-9	ASSSTIDMSGANTEAF
TRBV3-1	ASSSPPGPGETQY
TRBV7-2	ASSLTPAGLYYGYT
TRBV5-1	ASKPGLAASYEQY
TRBV20-1	SAGQETQY
TRBV6-1	ASSHGTSGSITDTQY
TRBV19	ASSGTSSSYNEQF
TRBV7-2	ASSSPRTGEETQY
TRBV18	ASSPPVQGNQPQH
TRBV4-1	ASSFPTTSGETQY
TRBV6-6	ASSYSAIGTGYEQY
TRBV27	ASSLHLVEAF
TRBV12-3/TRBV12-4	ASSFQGYNTGELF
TRBV12-3/TRBV12-4	ASSFGQGGETQY
TRBV11-2	ASKRQGEHNEQF
TRBV7-2	ASRDAVGQGVSTEAF
TRBV7-3	ASSFTGGNIQY
TRBV27	ASSSLTGNYGYT
TRBV7-3	ASSPLPGLAGEGNEQF
TRBV4-2	ASSQEPGLVYEQY
TRBV28	ATSPGTGHTDTQY
TRBV5-1	ASSRLTSGSVADTQY
TRBV6-1	ASSIGGDLMEPQH
TRBV12-3/TRBV12-4	ASSWTSGDTQY
TRBV5-1	ASRPDRGVVRPYEQY
TRBV6-2/TRBV6-3	ASSYGGDYEQY
TRBV6-1	ASEGGAGNTEAF
TRBV20-1	SAENAGRYEQY
TRBV6-5	ASSYLPQGTGNTIY
TRBV5-1	ASSGVETGELF
TRBV3-1	ASSLRQGDSEAF
TRBV9	ASSKVGRATQGTQY
TRBV27	ASSSRGGTPVNEQF
TRBV28	ASSLLILGAQNTGELF
TRBV3-1	ASSQSIRDPPYEQY
TRBV6-2/TRBV6-3	ASKRNTGELF
TRBV20-1	SARDPSGGGSYNEQF
TRBV20-1	SASLDRVGH
TRBV18	ASSGQVNTEAF
TRBV19	ASSPGGLAGNTIY